This T cell receptor (beta chain) emerged from a study of T and B cells in COVID-19 patients (dated by TCRdb to 2019 to 2021). Regarding the complete study: Using TRB and IGH repertoire sequencing of peripheral blood, the study characterized adaptive immunity in COVID-19 patients who had active infection or had recovered. A recovered cohort comprised around 18 patients contributing about 22 samples, mostly after mild to moderate COVID-19 managed as outpatients. A median age of around 35 years was recorded in the recovered cohort versus 55 to 70 years in the active-infection cohort. In the active-infection cohort, about 65% of the roughly 20 patients were critically ill and required mechanical ventilation or ECMO. Comorbidities linked to unfavorable COVID-19 outcome were present in about 90% of the 20 patients in the active-infection cohort. The repository of TCR and BCR sequences included some 70 time points from about 35 patients, and more than 7 million TCR sequences were analysed. A couple of patients were in both the active and recovered cohorts because samples existed from active disease and from after recovery. Repertoire analyses used an age-matched reference group of 40 or so healthy donors who were negative for COVID-19 antibodies as the comparison. As many as 9 follow-up blood samples were taken per patient, and some of the samples covered different disease stages within the same individual.

V lost 5 bases and J lost 2 bases; the stretch between them is 13 bases long. From the cysteine up to the phenylalanine, the CDR3 has a length of 14 residues. The retained sequence is limited to the CDR3, 42 bases, with the frame set at the first base. Via the germline V gene (reference sequence), CDR1 is GTSNPN and CDR2 SVGIG. This clonotype was seen only a few times. Its antigen target is currently unknown. No quality values exist for individual bases; no much larger clone is one base distant. TCRdb names Illumina MiSeq as the instrument used. Multiplex PCR with BIOMED2 TRB-A/B primer pools was used to amplify TRB rearrangements. Illumina-compatible adapters and 7-nucleotide sample barcodes were attached to the amplicons in two consecutive PCRs. Phusion HS II polymerase was used for all library PCRs. Amplicons were purified from gel with the NucleoSpin Gel and PCR Clean-up kit, quantified on Qubit, and pooled at about 3.7 nM. Amplicon pool quality was checked on an Agilent 2100 Bioanalyzer before Illumina next-generation sequencing. On the study's bioinformatics: Annotation of TRB rearrangements was done in MiXCR 3.0.8 with the default MiXCR reference library. Non-productive reads and sequences with fewer than 2 reads were removed, and each unique CDR3 nucleotide sequence was counted as one clone. Clonality, diversity, richness and V-J gene usage were calculated in R 3.5.1. GLIPH2 was used for TCR clustering by CDR3 similarity, and generation probabilities were calculated by OLGA. Only GLIPH2 clusters containing at least four unique TCR clonotypes present in at least three individuals were kept. The raw public reads went through TCRdb reprocessing: fastp at Q25, MiXCR clone calling, in-frame beta chains kept. For every CDR3 protein sequence, its rows merge into one entry that carries the most common genes and DNA. These V and J calls derive from TCRdb rather than the authors' analysis. The sample table records fewer than 15,000 distinct CDR3 sequences; 29% of these occur just once. Roughly 7.3% of the sample comes from the top ten.

General study outcomes and caveats: Specific T cell subsets (CD4+/Treg/CD8+) and sorted SARS-CoV-2-responsive or tetramer+ T cells had not yet been sequenced, and these experiments were ongoing. Prospective validation of the reported TCR clusters was stated to be required before clinical use. Patients with COVID-19 were reported to show strongly skewed TRBV/TRBJ gene usage. The cohort was considered too small for HLA contributions to COVID-19 susceptibility or severity to be assessed. A total of 2,331 TCR clusters were exclusive to the recovered cohort, and about 30 of those clusters were low-pGen clusters. TRB repertoires were highly clonal in active COVID-19, whereas diversity and richness at recovery rose above healthy donor levels. Blood samples obtained from mildly ill patients during symptoms, as well as early samples obtained from severe cases, were available only in scarce numbers.

TRB repertoires were amplified using about 230-550 ng of genomic DNA isolated from blood. Recombination joined TRBV30 with TRBJ1-5, with a tentative D gene TRBD1 over 5 matching bases. The sample was blood. The receptor was derived from a human donor who had recovered from COVID-19. The DNA reads as follows: TGTGCCTGGGCGCTGGGGCAGGGCAATCAGCCCCAGCATTTT. It specifies CAWALGQGNQPQHF.